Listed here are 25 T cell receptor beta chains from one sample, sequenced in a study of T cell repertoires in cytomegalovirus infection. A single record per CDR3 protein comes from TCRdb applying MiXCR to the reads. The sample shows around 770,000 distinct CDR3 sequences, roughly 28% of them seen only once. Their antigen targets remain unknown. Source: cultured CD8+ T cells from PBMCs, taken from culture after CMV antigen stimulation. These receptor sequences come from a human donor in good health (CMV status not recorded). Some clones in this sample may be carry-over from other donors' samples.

In DNA, the CDR3 is TGTGCCAGCAGTTACTCGCGGCAGCTAGGCGGCTACACCTTC. Its protein product is CASSYSRQLGGYTF. The V gene is TRBV6-6, the J gene TRBJ1-2, with D unclear. The CDR3 length is 14 residues. From germline, CDR1 is MNHNY and CDR2 SVGAGI (reference sequence). Trimming removed 0 bases from V and 8 bases from J, with 13 bases in between.

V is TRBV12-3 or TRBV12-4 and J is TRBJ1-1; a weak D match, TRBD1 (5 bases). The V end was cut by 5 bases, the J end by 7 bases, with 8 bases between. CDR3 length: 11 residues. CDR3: CASSDSDEAFF. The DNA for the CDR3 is TGTGCCAGCAGTGACAGTGATGAAGCTTTCTTT.

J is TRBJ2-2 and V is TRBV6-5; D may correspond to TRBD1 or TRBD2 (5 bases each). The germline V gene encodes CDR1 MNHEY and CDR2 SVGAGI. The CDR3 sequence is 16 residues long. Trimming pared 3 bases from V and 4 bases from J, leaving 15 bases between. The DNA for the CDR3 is TGTGCCAGCAGTTATGGGGCATGGGGACGCACCGGGGAGCTGTTTTTT. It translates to CASSYGAWGRTGELFF.

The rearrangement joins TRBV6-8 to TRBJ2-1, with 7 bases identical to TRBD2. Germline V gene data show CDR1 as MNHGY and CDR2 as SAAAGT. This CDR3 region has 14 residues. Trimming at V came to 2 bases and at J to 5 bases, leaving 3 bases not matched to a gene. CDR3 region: CASSYSGAHNEQFF. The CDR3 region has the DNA TGTGCCAGCAGTTACAGCGGGGCACACAATGAGCAGTTCTTC.

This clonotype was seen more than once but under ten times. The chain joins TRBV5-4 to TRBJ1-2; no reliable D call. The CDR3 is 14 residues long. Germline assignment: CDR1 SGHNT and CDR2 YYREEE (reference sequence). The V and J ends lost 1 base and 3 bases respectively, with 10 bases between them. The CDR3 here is CASSLLLLDYGYTF. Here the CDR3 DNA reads TGTGCCAGCAGCTTGTTATTACTGGACTATGGCTACACCTTC.

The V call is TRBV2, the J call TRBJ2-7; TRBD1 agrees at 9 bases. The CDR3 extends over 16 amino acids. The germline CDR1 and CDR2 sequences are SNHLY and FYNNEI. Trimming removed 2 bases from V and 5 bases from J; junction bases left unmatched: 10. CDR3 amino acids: CASSESGQGRYHEQYF. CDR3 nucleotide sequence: TGTGCCAGCAGTGAAAGTGGACAGGGGAGATACCACGAGCAGTACTTC.

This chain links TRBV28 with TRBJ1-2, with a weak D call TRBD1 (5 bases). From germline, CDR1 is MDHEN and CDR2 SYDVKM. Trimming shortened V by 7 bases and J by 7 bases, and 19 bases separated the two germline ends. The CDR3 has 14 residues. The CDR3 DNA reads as TGTGCCAGCAACATGGGCAGGGCTAAAGGTGGCTACACCTTC. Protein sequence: CASNMGRAKGGYTF.

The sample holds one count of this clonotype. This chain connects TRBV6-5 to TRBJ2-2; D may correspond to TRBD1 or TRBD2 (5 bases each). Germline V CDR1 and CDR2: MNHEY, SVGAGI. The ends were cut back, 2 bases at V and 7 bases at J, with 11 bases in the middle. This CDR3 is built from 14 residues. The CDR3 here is CASSYGGTFGELFF. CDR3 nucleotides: TGTGCCAGCAGTTACGGGGGAACCTTCGGGGAGCTGTTTTTT.

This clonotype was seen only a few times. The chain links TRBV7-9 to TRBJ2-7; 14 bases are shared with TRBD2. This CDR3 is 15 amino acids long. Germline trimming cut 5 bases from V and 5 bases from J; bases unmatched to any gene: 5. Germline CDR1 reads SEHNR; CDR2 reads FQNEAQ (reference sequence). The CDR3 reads CASSRGLAGGDEQYF. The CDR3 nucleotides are TGTGCCAGCAGCCGCGGACTAGCGGGGGGCGACGAGCAGTACTTC.

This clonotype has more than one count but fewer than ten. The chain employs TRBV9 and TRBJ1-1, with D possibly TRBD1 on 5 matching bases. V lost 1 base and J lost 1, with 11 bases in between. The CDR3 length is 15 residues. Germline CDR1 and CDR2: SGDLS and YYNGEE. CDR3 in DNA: TGTGCCAGCAGCGTACCCACAGGACAGAACACTGAAGCTTTCTTT. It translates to CASSVPTGQNTEAFF. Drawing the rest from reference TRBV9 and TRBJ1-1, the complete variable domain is DSGVTQTPKHLITATGQRVTLRCSPRSGDLSVYWYQQSLDQGLQFLIQYYNGEERAKGNILERFSAQQFPDLHSELNLSSLELGDSALYFCASSVPTGQNTEAFFGQGTRLTVV.

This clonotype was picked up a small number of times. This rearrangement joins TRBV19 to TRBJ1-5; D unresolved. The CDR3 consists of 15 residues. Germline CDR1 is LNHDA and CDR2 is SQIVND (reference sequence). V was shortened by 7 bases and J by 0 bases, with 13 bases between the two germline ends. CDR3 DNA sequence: TGTGCCAGTAAGGGTGGAGCTGATAGCAATCAGCCCCAGCATTTT. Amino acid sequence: CASKGGADSNQPQHF.

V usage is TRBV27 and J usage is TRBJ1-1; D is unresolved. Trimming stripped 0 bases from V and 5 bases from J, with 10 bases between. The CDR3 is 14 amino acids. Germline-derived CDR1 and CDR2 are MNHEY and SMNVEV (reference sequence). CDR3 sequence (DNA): TGTGCCAGCAGTTTATCGGTCGGGGTGACTGAAGCTTTCTTT. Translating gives CASSLSVGVTEAFF.

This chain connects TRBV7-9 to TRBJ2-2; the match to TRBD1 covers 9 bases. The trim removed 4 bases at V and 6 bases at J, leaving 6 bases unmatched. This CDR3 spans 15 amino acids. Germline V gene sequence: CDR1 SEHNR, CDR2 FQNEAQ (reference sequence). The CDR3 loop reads CASSWTQGAAGELFF. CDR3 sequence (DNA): TGTGCCAGCAGCTGGACACAGGGGGCTGCCGGGGAGCTGTTTTTT.

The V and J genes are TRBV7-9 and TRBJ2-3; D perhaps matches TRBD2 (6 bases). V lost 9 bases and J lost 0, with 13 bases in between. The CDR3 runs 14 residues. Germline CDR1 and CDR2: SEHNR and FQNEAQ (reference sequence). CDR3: CASRRRGSTDTQYF. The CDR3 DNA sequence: TGTGCCAGTCGCAGGCGGGGTAGCACAGATACGCAGTATTTT.

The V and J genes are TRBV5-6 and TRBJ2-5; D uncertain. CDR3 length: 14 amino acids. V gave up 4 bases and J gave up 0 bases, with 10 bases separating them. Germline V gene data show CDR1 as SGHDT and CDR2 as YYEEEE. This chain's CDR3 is CASSKVLHQETQYF. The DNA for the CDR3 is TGTGCCAGCAGCAAGGTGCTTCACCAAGAGACCCAGTACTTC.

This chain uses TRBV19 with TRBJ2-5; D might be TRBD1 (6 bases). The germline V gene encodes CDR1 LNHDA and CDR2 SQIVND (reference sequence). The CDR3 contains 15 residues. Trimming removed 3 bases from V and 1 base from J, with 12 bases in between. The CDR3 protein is CASSIFWTAQETQYF. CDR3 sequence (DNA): TGTGCCAGTAGTATTTTTTGGACAGCCCAAGAGACCCAGTACTTC.

The DNA for the CDR3 is TGTGCCAGCAGCTCGGACAGAGGGGCGACAGATACGCAGTATTTT. Its protein product is CASSSDRGATDTQYF. This sequence joins TRBV5-4 and TRBJ2-3; tentative D call: TRBD1 (6 bases). CDR3 size: 15 residues. Looked up from germline, CDR1 is SGHNT and CDR2 is YYREEE (reference sequence). V was cut by 3 bases and J by 3 bases, with 14 bases left in between.

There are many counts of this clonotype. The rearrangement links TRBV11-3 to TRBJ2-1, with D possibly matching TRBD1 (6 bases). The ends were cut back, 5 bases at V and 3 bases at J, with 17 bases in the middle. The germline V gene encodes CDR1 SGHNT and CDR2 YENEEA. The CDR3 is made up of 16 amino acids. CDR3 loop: CASSPFLGADYNEQFF. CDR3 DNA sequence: TGTGCCAGCAGCCCTTTTTTGGGGGCTGACTACAATGAGCAGTTCTTC.

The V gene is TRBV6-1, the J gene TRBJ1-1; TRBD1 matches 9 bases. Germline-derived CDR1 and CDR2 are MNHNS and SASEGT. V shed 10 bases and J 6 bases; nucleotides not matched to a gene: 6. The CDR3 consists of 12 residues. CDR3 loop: CANKQGAAEAFF. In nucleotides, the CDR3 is TGTGCCAACAAACAGGGGGCGGCTGAAGCTTTCTTT.

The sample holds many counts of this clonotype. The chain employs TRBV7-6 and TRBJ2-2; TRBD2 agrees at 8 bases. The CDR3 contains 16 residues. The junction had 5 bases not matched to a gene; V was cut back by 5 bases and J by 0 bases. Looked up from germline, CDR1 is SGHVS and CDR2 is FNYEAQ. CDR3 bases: TGTGCCAGCAGCCCGGCGCGGGGGGCGAACACCGGGGAGCTGTTTTTT. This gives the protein CASSPARGANTGELFF.

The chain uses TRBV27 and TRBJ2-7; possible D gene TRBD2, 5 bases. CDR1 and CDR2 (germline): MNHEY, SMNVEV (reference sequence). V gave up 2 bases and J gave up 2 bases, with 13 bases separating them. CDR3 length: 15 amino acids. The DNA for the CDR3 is TGTGCCAGCAGTTTAGGCCCGGGGTGGACCTACGAGCAGTACTTC. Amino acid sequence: CASSLGPGWTYEQYF.

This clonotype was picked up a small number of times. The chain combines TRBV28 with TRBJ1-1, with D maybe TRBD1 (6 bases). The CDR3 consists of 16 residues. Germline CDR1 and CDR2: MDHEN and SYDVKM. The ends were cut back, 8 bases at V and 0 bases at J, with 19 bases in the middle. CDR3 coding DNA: TGTGCCAGCCTTCGACAGGCTAGCTTCCTGAACACTGAAGCTTTCTTT. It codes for CASLRQASFLNTEAFF. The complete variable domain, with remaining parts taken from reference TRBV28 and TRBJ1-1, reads DVKVTQSSRYLVKRTGEKVFLECVQDMDHENMFWYRQDPGLGLRLIYFSYDVKMKEKGDIPEGYSVSREKKERFSLILESASTNQTSMYLCASLRQASFLNTEAFFGQGTRLTVV.

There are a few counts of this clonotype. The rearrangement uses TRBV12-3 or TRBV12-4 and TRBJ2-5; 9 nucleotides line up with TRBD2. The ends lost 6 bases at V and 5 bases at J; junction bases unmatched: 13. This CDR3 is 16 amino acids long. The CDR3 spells CASSRSSGGRRETQYF. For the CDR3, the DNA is TGTGCCAGCAGCAGGAGTAGCGGGGGCCGTCGGGAGACCCAGTACTTC.

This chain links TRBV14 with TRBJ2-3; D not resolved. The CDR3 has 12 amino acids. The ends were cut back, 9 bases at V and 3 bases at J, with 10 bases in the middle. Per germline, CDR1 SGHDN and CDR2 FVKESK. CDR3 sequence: CARQSTTDTQYF. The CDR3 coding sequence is TGTGCCAGACAAAGCACGACAGATACGCAGTATTTT. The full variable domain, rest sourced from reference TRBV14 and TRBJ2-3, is EAGVTQFPSHSVIEKGQTVTLRCDPISGHDNLYWYRRVMGKEIKFLLHFVKESKQDESGMPNNRFLAERTGGTYSTLKVQPAELEDSGVYFCARQSTTDTQYFGPGTRLTVL.

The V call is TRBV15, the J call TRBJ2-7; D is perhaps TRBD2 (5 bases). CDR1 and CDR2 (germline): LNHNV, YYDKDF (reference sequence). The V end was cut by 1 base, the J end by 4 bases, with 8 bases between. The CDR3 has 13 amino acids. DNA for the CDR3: TGTGCCACCAGCAGAGGGGAGTTATACGAGCAGTACTTC. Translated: CATSRGELYEQYF.